The 21 T cell receptor beta chains listed next were all sequenced from one sample in a study of T cell clones after liver transplantation. The assay was immunoSEQ multiplex PCR, and TCRdb's table has in-frame clones only and misses some. The table has some 60,000 clones, over 70% seen once; the top ten hold 14% to 15%. The material was CD4+ T cells from blood, obtained before liver transplant. All receptors derive from a human donor who received a liver transplant.

The rearrangement links TRBV19 to TRBJ2-1; 11 positions agree with TRBD2. The CDR3 covers 16 residues. The germline gives CDR1 LNHDA, CDR2 SQIVND (reference sequence). The V and J ends lost 5 bases and 6 bases, in that order; junction bases with no gene match: 9. CDR3 region: CASSGLAGGRGNEQFF. CDR3 in DNA: TGTGCCAGTAGTGGATTAGCGGGGGGGCGGGGCAATGAGCAGTTCTTC.

This chain joins TRBV30 and TRBJ2-5; D is perhaps TRBD1 (6 bases). Trimming removed 8 bases from V and 5 bases from J, with 21 bases in between. This CDR3 has 14 residues. From germline, CDR1 is GTSNPN and CDR2 SVGIG (reference sequence). CDR3 sequence reads: CAGQGRRALETQYF. CDR3 nucleotides: TGTGCCGGCCAGGGGAGACGAGCCCTGGAGACCCAGTACTTC. The full variable domain, rest sourced from reference TRBV30 and TRBJ2-5, is SQTIHQWPATLVQPVGSPLSLECTVEGTSNPNLYWYRQAAGRGLQLLFYSVGIGQISSEVPQNLSASRPQDRQFILSSKKLLLSDSGFYLCAGQGRRALETQYFGPGTRLLVL.

Judged by abundance, this clone is medium-sized. The chain is built from TRBV25-1 and TRBJ2-5, with D possibly matching TRBD2 (7 bases). The germline V and J ends were trimmed by 3 bases and 4 bases, with 18 bases remaining between them. Germline lookup yields CDR1 MGHDK and CDR2 SYGVNS. The CDR3 consists of 16 residues. DNA for the CDR3: TGTGCCAGCAGTGATGGGCGGAGGGGGGGAGGAGAGACCCAGTACTTC. It is translated as CASSDGRRGGGETQYF.

This clone was seen a few times. The V gene is TRBV7-8, the J gene TRBJ2-3; D possibly corresponds to TRBD2 (5 bases). V was pared by 0 bases and J by 2 bases, with 12 bases between. CDR3 length: 16 residues. Germline V gene sequence: CDR1 SGHVS, CDR2 FQNEAQ. This CDR3 reads CASSLARSGITDTQYF. The CDR3 region has the DNA TGTGCCAGCAGCTTAGCGCGGAGCGGTATCACAGATACGCAGTATTTT.

The chain combines TRBV10-3 with TRBJ2-3, with D possibly being TRBD1 (5 bases). The CDR3 covers 13 residues. Between the trimmed V and J ends, which lost 6 bases and 3 bases, there was a span of 10 bases. The germline CDR1 and CDR2 sequences are ENHRY and SYGVKD. The CDR3 loop reads CAIRRGVTDTQYF. In nucleotides, the CDR3 is TGTGCCATCAGAAGGGGCGTAACAGATACGCAGTATTTT.

The chain carries TRBV2 and TRBJ2-7; D uncertain. The V gene lost 7 bases and the J gene lost 2 bases, with 12 bases spanning the gap. CDR1 SNHLY and CDR2 FYNNEI come from the germline V gene. The CDR3 runs to 13 residues. The CDR3 DNA is TGTGCCAGCAAGAGAGGCCTTCCCTACGAGCAGTACTTC. This codes for CASKRGLPYEQYF.

The J gene is TRBJ1-2, the V gene TRBV7-2; TRBD1 matches 12 bases. V was clipped by 0 bases and J by 0 bases; unmatched bases: 2. The CDR3 runs to 17 residues. Germline CDR1 and CDR2: SGHTA and FQGNSA. The CDR3 here is CASSLAGQGAPNYGYTF. The CDR3 coding sequence is TGTGCCAGCAGCTTAGCGGGACAGGGGGCCCCTAACTATGGCTACACCTTC.

This clone appeared many times. The V gene is TRBV18, the J gene TRBJ2-7, with 7 positions matching TRBD2. After removal of 6 bases from V and 3 bases from J, the junction contained 11 bases not matched to a gene. This CDR3 has 15 residues. Germline V gene sequence: CDR1 KGHSH, CDR2 LQKENI. The CDR3 region is CASSSQRGDIYEQYF. The CDR3 region has the DNA TGTGCCAGCTCCTCCCAGCGGGGTGACATCTACGAGCAGTACTTC.

This clone was detected only a few times. The chain carries TRBV28 and TRBJ2-6; maybe TRBD1 (6 bases). Germline V gene sequence: CDR1 MDHEN, CDR2 SYDVKM. The CDR3 totals 15 residues. The V gene lost 3 bases and the J gene lost 0 bases, with 6 bases spanning the gap. The CDR3 bases are TGTGCCAGCAGTTTGGACAGCTCTGGGGCCAACGTCCTGACTTTC. Translated: CASSLDSSGANVLTF.

The rearrangement links TRBV5-1 to TRBJ1-1; a weak D match, TRBD1 (5 bases). V lost 0 bases and J lost 3, with 9 bases in between. Looked up from germline, CDR1 is SGHRS and CDR2 is YFSETQ. This CDR3 is built from 14 residues. The CDR3 spells CASSLDGADTEAFF. CDR3 nucleotide sequence: TGCGCCAGCAGCTTGGATGGGGCGGACACTGAAGCTTTCTTT.

The CDR3 spells CASSVQGYNEQFF. CDR3 nucleotides: TGTGCCAGCAGTGTACAGGGTTACAATGAGCAGTTCTTC. V gene TRBV2 combines with J gene TRBJ2-1; the D gene is possibly TRBD1 (6 bases). In germline, CDR1 is SNHLY, CDR2 FYNNEI. The CDR3 has 13 residues. V lost 4 bases and J lost 4, with 8 bases in between.

The CDR3 DNA reads TGTGCCAGTAGTATAGACCCCCAGAGCACAGATACGCAGTATTTT. Its translation is CASSIDPQSTDTQYF. The V and J genes are TRBV19 and TRBJ2-3; D gene unclear. The CDR3 loop spans 15 amino acids. The V and J ends lost 0 bases and 0 bases respectively, with 7 bases between them. Germline V CDR1 and CDR2: LNHDA, SQIVND (reference sequence).

V is TRBV21-1 and J is TRBJ1-2; the DNA was not compared with TRBD1, the D call given in the table. TRBV21-1 is shown as a pseudogene. The CDR3 consists of 17 residues. CDR3 sequence reads: CASIPRQGAALGMGYTF. CDR3 nucleotides: TGTGCCAGCATTCCTAGACAGGGGGCAGCGCTAGGGATGGGCTACACCTTC.

The genes are TRBV19 and TRBJ1-4, with 8 bases matching TRBD1. The CDR3 has 14 amino acids. Germline CDR1 reads LNHDA; CDR2 reads SQIVND (reference sequence). V shed 7 bases and J 6 bases; nucleotides not matched to a gene: 7. CDR3 sequence (DNA): TGTGCCAGTACCCGACAGGGGAGTCATGAAAAACTGTTTTTT. Its translation is CASTRQGSHEKLFF.

The chain is built from TRBV5-1 and TRBJ2-3, with D possibly being TRBD2 (6 bases). The germline V and J ends were trimmed by 3 bases and 4 bases, with 18 bases remaining between them. The CDR3 totals 16 residues. Germline V CDR1 and CDR2: SGHRS, YFSETQ. This CDR3 is CASSSPGLRGPDTQYF. CDR3 coding DNA: TGCGCCAGCAGCTCCCCGGGACTCCGGGGCCCAGATACGCAGTATTTT.

The chain joins TRBV19 to TRBJ1-2, with D possibly matching TRBD1 (5 bases). The CDR3 sequence is 14 residues long. V lost 7 bases to trimming and J lost 5 bases, with 17 bases between them. Germline-derived CDR1 and CDR2 are LNHDA and SQIVND (reference sequence). The CDR3 DNA is TGTGCCAGTAACCCTGGCAGGGCTGGGTATGGCTACACCTTC. It translates to CASNPGRAGYGYTF.

This sequence joins TRBV5-4 and TRBJ1-2; TRBD1 aligns across 11 bases. Trimming cost V 4 bases and J 4 bases; bases outside gene matches: 3. This CDR3 comprises 14 residues. Germline V gene data show CDR1 as SGHNT and CDR2 as YYREEE (reference sequence). The CDR3 sequence is CASSTGTGGYGYTF. In DNA form, the CDR3 reads TGTGCCAGCAGCACCGGGACAGGGGGCTATGGCTACACCTTC. Together with reference TRBV5-4 and TRBJ1-2, the CDR3 gives the full variable domain: ETGVTQSPTHLIKTRGQQVTLRCSSQSGHNTVSWYQQALGQGPQFIFQYYREEENGRGNFPPRFSGLQFPNYSSELNVNALELDDSALYLCASSTGTGGYGYTFGSGTRLTVV.

This chain joins TRBV6-5 and TRBJ2-3, with D possibly TRBD2 on 5 matching bases. The germline V gene encodes CDR1 MNHEY and CDR2 SVGAGI. The CDR3 has 14 residues. V shed 6 bases and J shed 5 bases, with 15 bases lying between them. The CDR3 coding sequence is TGTGCCAGCAGGAAACTAGAGTCGGGAGATACGCAGTATTTT. Its protein product is CASRKLESGDTQYF.

The V and J genes are TRBV6-1 and TRBJ1-1, with 9 bases that match TRBD1. CDR1 is MNHNS, CDR2 SASEGT, per germline. The trim removed 6 bases at V and 6 bases at J, leaving 5 bases unmatched. The length of the CDR3 is 13 residues. The CDR3 region is CASRGQGLSEAFF. DNA of the CDR3: TGTGCCAGCAGGGGACAGGGACTTTCTGAAGCTTTCTTT.

The V gene is TRBV2, the J gene TRBJ1-1; possibly TRBD1 for D (6 bases). Between the trimmed V and J ends, which lost 5 bases and 6 bases, there was a span of 16 bases. Germline V gene data show CDR1 as SNHLY and CDR2 as FYNNEI. The CDR3 extends over 14 amino acids. DNA of the CDR3: TGTGCCAGCAGTTACACGGACAGAGGACCTGAAGCTTTCTTT. This codes for CASSYTDRGPEAFF.

The chain combines TRBV28 with TRBJ2-7; TRBD2 aligns across 10 bases. Germline V gives CDR1 MDHEN, CDR2 SYDVKM. This CDR3 comprises 16 residues. Losses at the gene ends were 6 bases for V and 2 bases for J; bases not matched to a gene: 10. The CDR3 DNA sequence: TGTGCCAGCAGCCCACCCGGACTAGCGGTGACCTACGAGCAGTACTTC. This codes for CASSPPGLAVTYEQYF.